The 18 T cell receptor beta chains below all came from one sample that was sequenced in a study of human T cells and chemical hapten exposure. MiXCR was run by TCRdb on the RACE reads, yielding one entry per CDR3 protein. The sample records about 300,000 distinct CDR3 sequences, around 5% being singletons. This sample's time point: pre-sensitization, week 0. The treatment: therapeutic diphenylcyclopropenone sensitization with weekly scalp DPC. Here the sequenced sample was whole blood, taken in connection with sensitization to the hapten diphenylcyclopropenone (DPC). Every receptor here comes from a woman between 18 and 29 years old with alopecia areata. Some clones in this sample may be carry-over from other donors' samples.

This clonotype was seen at least ten times. The V call is TRBV28, the J call TRBJ2-6, with 7 bases aligning to TRBD1. Germline values: CDR1 MDHEN, CDR2 SYDVKM. CDR3 length: 15 residues. The V and J ends lost 5 bases and 4 bases, in that order; junction bases with no gene match: 5. In DNA form, the CDR3 reads TGTGCCAGCAGTCCTACAGGGGCCGGGGCCAACGTCCTGACTTTC. Protein: CASSPTGAGANVLTF.

The J gene is TRBJ1-1, the V gene TRBV3-1, with D tentatively TRBD1 (5 bases). V lost 3 bases to trimming and J lost 1 base, with 9 bases between them. Germline V CDR1 and CDR2: LGHDT, YNNKEL (reference sequence). CDR3 length: 14 amino acids. The CDR3 is CASSQGPKNTEAFF. The CDR3 DNA is TGTGCCAGCAGCCAGGGGCCTAAGAACACTGAAGCTTTCTTT. The full variable domain, with the rest looked up from reference TRBV3-1 and TRBJ1-1, is DTAVSQTPKYLVTQMGNDKSIKCEQNLGHDTMYWYKQDSKKFLKIMFSYNNKELIINETVPNRFSPKSPDKAHLNLHINSLELGDSAVYFCASSQGPKNTEAFFGQGTRLTVV.

The chain couples TRBV20-1 to TRBJ1-5, with unresolved D. The CDR3 runs 15 residues. Trimming took off 2 bases at V and 2 bases at J, with 13 bases between the two ends. Germline V gives CDR1 DFQATT, CDR2 SNEGSKA (reference sequence). The CDR3 sequence is CSARLARGGNQPQHF. CDR3 coding DNA: TGCAGTGCTAGACTGGCACGCGGGGGCAATCAGCCCCAGCATTTT.

The chain is built from TRBV3-1 and TRBJ2-7; 8 bases fit TRBD1. The length of the CDR3 is 15 residues. V was clipped by 5 bases and J by 0 bases; unmatched bases: 6. Germline loops: CDR1 LGHDT, CDR2 YNNKEL (reference sequence). The CDR3 sequence: CASSAQGAFSYEQYF. The CDR3 DNA follows: TGTGCCAGCAGCGCTCAGGGGGCGTTCTCCTACGAGCAGTACTTC.

This clonotype was observed at least ten times. The rearrangement joins TRBV4-1 to TRBJ1-2, with 9 bases lining up with TRBD1. The CDR3 length is 15 residues. V dropped 1 base and J dropped 4; count of bases not matched to a gene: 4. CDR1 is MGHRA, CDR2 YSYEKL, per germline. As DNA, the CDR3 is TGCGCCAGCAGCCAAGTCGACAGGGGGAGCTATGGCTACACCTTC. Translating gives CASSQVDRGSYGYTF.

The chain joins TRBV27 to TRBJ2-3; maybe TRBD2 (6 bases). The CDR3 totals 14 residues. The germline V gene encodes CDR1 MNHEY and CDR2 SMNVEV (reference sequence). Trimming left V 5 bases short and J 4 bases short, with 13 bases between. The CDR3 region is CASSARLEADTQYF. The CDR3 bases are TGTGCCAGCAGTGCCCGACTAGAGGCAGATACGCAGTATTTT.

The table lists this clonotype with a few counts. V usage is TRBV28 and J usage is TRBJ2-7; 8 positions match TRBD1. The V and J ends lost 2 bases and 10 bases, in that order; junction bases with no gene match: 16. Germline values: CDR1 MDHEN, CDR2 SYDVKM. This CDR3 comprises 16 residues. The CDR3, as DNA: TGTGCCAGCAGTTTAATTGGGGTGGGACAGGATATTTTTCAGTACTTC. Translation gives CASSLIGVGQDIFQYF.

This rearrangement joins TRBV7-9 to TRBJ2-6; 8 bases align to TRBD1. This CDR3 contains 19 residues. J lost 4 bases, V lost 2 bases, and 13 bases had no gene match. Looked up from germline, CDR1 is SEHNR and CDR2 is FQNEAQ (reference sequence). CDR3 loop: CASSLPTGQGAVGANVLTF. The CDR3 region has the DNA TGTGCCAGCAGCTTACCAACCGGACAGGGCGCGGTGGGGGCCAACGTCCTGACTTTC.

The chain carries TRBV11-2 and TRBJ2-5; no reliable D call. The germline V gene encodes CDR1 SGHAT and CDR2 FQNNGV. This CDR3 spans 14 amino acids. With 3 bases removed from V and 0 bases from J, the gap between germline ends came to 8 bases. The DNA for the CDR3 is TGTGCCAGCAGCTTCAACACGAACCAAGAGACCCAGTACTTC. Its translation: CASSFNTNQETQYF.

This clonotype was counted a few times. The CDR3 is CASSSPRGGLKQKLFF. The CDR3 coding sequence is TGCGCCAGCAGCTCCCCCCGAGGGGGGCTCAAACAAAAACTGTTTTTT. The chain uses TRBV5-1 and TRBJ1-4; TRBD1 is a possible D gene (6 bases). The germline gives CDR1 SGHRS, CDR2 YFSETQ. This CDR3 region has 16 residues. The V end was cut by 3 bases, the J end by 9 bases, with 21 bases between. Based on the CDR3 plus reference TRBV5-1 and TRBJ1-4, the full variable domain is KAGVTQTPRYLIKTRGQQVTLSCSPISGHRSVSWYQQTPGQGLQFLFEYFSETQRNKGNFPGRFSGRQFSNSRSEMNVSTLELGDSALYLCASSSPRGGLKQKLFFGSGTQLSVL.

Many counts were recorded for this clonotype. This chain joins TRBV4-3 and TRBJ2-7; D unclear. CDR3 length equals 15 residues. CDR1 and CDR2 (germline): LGHNA, YSLEER. Trimming took 0 bases from V and 0 from J, leaving 9 bases between them. CDR3 amino acids: CASSQDRRNSYEQYF. Written as DNA, the CDR3 is TGCGCCAGCAGCCAAGACAGGCGTAACTCCTACGAGCAGTACTTC.

This chain joins TRBV5-1 and TRBJ1-2; D is unresolved. V was cut by 3 bases and J by 1 base, with 16 bases left in between. The germline V gene encodes CDR1 SGHRS and CDR2 YFSETQ. CDR3 length equals 16 residues. The CDR3 loop reads CASSSQFGPNNYGYTF. In nucleotides, the CDR3 is TGCGCCAGCAGCTCGCAGTTTGGACCCAATAACTATGGCTACACCTTC.

The chain couples TRBV25-1 to TRBJ2-3; a weak D match, TRBD1 (6 bases). The length of the CDR3 is 15 residues. The V gene lost 7 bases and the J gene lost 0 bases, with 14 bases spanning the gap. The germline V gene has CDR1 MGHDK and CDR2 SYGVNS. The CDR3, as DNA: TGTGCCAGCACTCCCCTGGGGGCTAGCACAGATACGCAGTATTTT. Translated, it gives CASTPLGASTDTQYF.

This clonotype showed up just a few times. The V call is TRBV20-1, the J call TRBJ1-5, with D maybe TRBD1 (6 bases). V lost 6 bases, J lost 5 bases, and 14 bases lay in between. This CDR3 is 13 amino acids long. Germline CDR1 is DFQATT and CDR2 is SNEGSKA (reference sequence). DNA for the CDR3: TGCAGTGCAGCAGGGGAGGGGGATCAGCCCCAGCATTTT. This sequence encodes CSAAGEGDQPQHF.

V usage is TRBV20-1 and J usage is TRBJ2-1, with D possibly TRBD2 on 7 matching bases. CDR1 is DFQATT, CDR2 SNEGSKA, per germline (reference sequence). There are 17 residues in the CDR3. With 4 bases removed from V and 0 bases from J, the gap between germline ends came to 19 bases. CDR3: CSATYAGALVSYNEQFF. CDR3 coding DNA: TGCAGTGCTACTTATGCGGGGGCCTTAGTCTCCTACAATGAGCAGTTCTTC.

Only a few counts were recorded for this clonotype. The chain joins TRBV7-9 to TRBJ1-2; D might be TRBD1 (5 bases). The length of the CDR3 is 15 residues. Per germline, CDR1 SEHNR and CDR2 FQNEAQ (reference sequence). Trimming pared 3 bases from V and 8 bases from J, leaving 19 bases between. The DNA of the CDR3 is TGTGCCAGCAGCTTGGGAATTAGTGGGGGGTTCGGCTACACCTTC. Its protein is CASSLGISGGFGYTF.

There are many counts of this clonotype. The rearrangement uses TRBV28 and TRBJ1-5; weak D call: TRBD1 (5 bases). The CDR3 is 19 amino acids. Germline CDR1 MDHEN, CDR2 SYDVKM. Deletions cut 2 bases from V and 0 bases from J, with 20 bases between. CDR3 nucleotide sequence: TGTGCCAGCAGTTTAGCTTTGAGAAGGGGAGAGGGTAGCAATCAGCCCCAGCATTTT. This sequence encodes CASSLALRRGEGSNQPQHF. Based on the CDR3 plus reference TRBV28 and TRBJ1-5, the full variable domain is DVKVTQSSRYLVKRTGEKVFLECVQDMDHENMFWYRQDPGLGLRLIYFSYDVKMKEKGDIPEGYSVSREKKERFSLILESASTNQTSMYLCASSLALRRGEGSNQPQHFGDGTRLSIL.

V and J are TRBV11-2 and TRBJ2-1; the D gene is possibly TRBD1 (6 bases). CDR3 size: 18 residues. V lost 1 base and J 5 bases, leaving 21 bases between the germline ends. The germline CDR1 and CDR2 sequences are SGHAT and FQNNGV. This CDR3 is CASSLGPVDYREHNEQFF. CDR3 in DNA: TGTGCCAGCAGCTTAGGCCCGGTTGATTACAGGGAGCACAATGAGCAGTTCTTC.